This is a list of T cell receptor beta chains from one sample in a study of patients and donors after allogeneic stem cell transplantation. TCRdb reprocessed the RT-PCR reads with MiXCR, giving one entry per CDR3 protein. The sample contains about 200,000 distinct CDR3 sequences, around two fifths of which appear only once. The source material was blood, either unsorted or a sorted T cell fraction (not recorded which). These receptors were obtained from a human donor who was either an allogeneic HSCT recipient or a stem cell or donor lymphocyte infusion donor (not recorded which). It is not recorded whose cells these are; they may come from a transplant donor. CDR3s include the opening cysteine and the closing phenylalanine or tryptophan. Fields, in order: D gene, J gene, clone size, V gene, CDR3 DNA, CDR3 protein. A D gene is named only where the DNA matches it firmly. Only some rows state a clone size, as once, few, many or a class for expanded clones.

d_gene: .
j_gene: TRBJ1-2
abundance: .
v_gene: TRBV2
CDR3nt: TGTGCCAGCGGGGGAGCCCCTGGGACCTTC
CDR3aa: CASGGAPGTF

d_gene: .
j_gene: TRBJ1-1
abundance: few
v_gene: TRBV29-1
CDR3nt: TGCAGCGTTGACCCAACGAACACTGAAGCTTTCTTT
CDR3aa: CSVDPTNTEAFF

d_gene: TRBD2
j_gene: TRBJ2-1
abundance: few
v_gene: TRBV12-3/TRBV12-4
CDR3nt: TGTGCCAGCAGTTTAGCTCTAGCGGGCCTCTACAATGAGCAGTTCTTC
CDR3aa: CASSLALAGLYNEQFF

d_gene: TRBD2
j_gene: TRBJ2-1
abundance: few
v_gene: TRBV12-3/TRBV12-4
CDR3nt: TGTGCCAGCAGACCTAGCGGGGGGCTTTACAATGAGCAGTTCTTC
CDR3aa: CASRPSGGLYNEQFF

d_gene: TRBD2
j_gene: TRBJ2-3
abundance: few
v_gene: TRBV5-1
CDR3nt: TGCGCCAGCAGCTTGGTCGAAGCGGGACTCCACACAGATACGCAGTATTTT
CDR3aa: CASSLVEAGLHTDTQYF

d_gene: TRBD1
j_gene: TRBJ1-1
abundance: .
v_gene: TRBV5-1
CDR3nt: TGCGCCAGCAGCCGTTGGGGCCGGAGACAGGGCGAGATGAACACTGAAGCTTTCTTT
CDR3aa: CASSRWGRRQGEMNTEAFF

d_gene: .
j_gene: TRBJ1-2
abundance: few
v_gene: TRBV23-1
CDR3nt: TGCGCCAGCAGTCAATCGGAGGGGTCCGACTATGGCTACACCTTC
CDR3aa: CASSQSEGSDYGYTF

d_gene: TRBD1
j_gene: TRBJ1-5
abundance: .
v_gene: TRBV9
CDR3nt: TGTGCCAGCAGCGACCGGGACAGGGTCGGACAGCCCCAGCATTTT
CDR3aa: CASSDRDRVGQPQHF

d_gene: .
j_gene: TRBJ1-6
abundance: .
v_gene: TRBV18
CDR3nt: TGTGCCAGCTCCCCTTTGGGGGCCCAGACTCATAATTCACCCCTCCACTTT
CDR3aa: CASSPLGAQTHNSPLHF

d_gene: .
j_gene: TRBJ2-1
abundance: .
v_gene: TRBV15
CDR3nt: TGTGCCACCAGCAGATTTAGGGACAACTACAATGAGCAGTTCTTC
CDR3aa: CATSRFRDNYNEQFF

d_gene: .
j_gene: TRBJ1-1
abundance: .
v_gene: TRBV12-3/TRBV12-4
CDR3nt: TGTGCCAGCACCCGCAGGGGACCGAACACTGAAGCTTTCTTT
CDR3aa: CASTRRGPNTEAFF

d_gene: .
j_gene: TRBJ2-3
abundance: .
v_gene: TRBV12-3/TRBV12-4
CDR3nt: TGTGCCAGCAGTCCCGGGGAGCTTACCACAGATACGCAGTATTTT
CDR3aa: CASSPGELTTDTQYF

d_gene: TRBD2
j_gene: TRBJ2-1
abundance: .
v_gene: TRBV7-2
CDR3nt: TGTGCCAGCAGCCGTGGGACTAGATCCTACAATGAGCAGTTCTTC
CDR3aa: CASSRGTRSYNEQFF

d_gene: TRBD1
j_gene: TRBJ2-2
abundance: few
v_gene: TRBV5-1
CDR3nt: TGCGCCAGCAGCACTAGACTACAGGGGCCGAACACCGGGGAGCTGTTTTTT
CDR3aa: CASSTRLQGPNTGELFF

d_gene: TRBD2
j_gene: TRBJ2-7
abundance: .
v_gene: TRBV20-1
CDR3nt: TGCAGTGCGACTAGCGGGATCTACGAGCAGTACTTC
CDR3aa: CSATSGIYEQYF

d_gene: .
j_gene: TRBJ2-2
abundance: .
v_gene: TRBV11-1
CDR3nt: TGTGCCAGCAGCTCGCCGCGGGACATTCGAACCGGGGAGCTGTTTTTT
CDR3aa: CASSSPRDIRTGELFF

d_gene: .
j_gene: TRBJ1-1
abundance: few
v_gene: TRBV28
CDR3nt: TGTGCCAGCAGTCGCCGGGTTAGGGACCGCACTGAAGCTTTCTTT
CDR3aa: CASSRRVRDRTEAFF

d_gene: TRBD1
j_gene: TRBJ2-2
abundance: .
v_gene: TRBV9
CDR3nt: TGTGCCAGCAGCGATACAGGGGGCATCGGCACCGGGGAGCTGTTTTTT
CDR3aa: CASSDTGGIGTGELFF

d_gene: .
j_gene: TRBJ1-3
abundance: many
v_gene: TRBV12-3/TRBV12-4
CDR3nt: TGTGCCAGCAGTTTACTGGCGGACTCTGGAAACACCATATATTTT
CDR3aa: CASSLLADSGNTIYF

d_gene: TRBD2
j_gene: TRBJ2-1
abundance: .
v_gene: TRBV24-1
CDR3nt: TGTGCCACCCAGAGGACTAGTTACAATGAGCAGTTCTTC
CDR3aa: CATQRTSYNEQFF

d_gene: TRBD2
j_gene: TRBJ2-7
abundance: .
v_gene: TRBV4-1
CDR3nt: TGCGCCAGCAGCCAAGAACCGGGGGGCTCCTACGAGCAGTACTTC
CDR3aa: CASSQEPGGSYEQYF

d_gene: TRBD1
j_gene: TRBJ1-2
abundance: .
v_gene: TRBV29-1
CDR3nt: TGCAGCGTGGTCGGACAGGTCGACTATGGCTACACCTTC
CDR3aa: CSVVGQVDYGYTF

d_gene: .
j_gene: TRBJ1-2
abundance: few
v_gene: TRBV12-3/TRBV12-4
CDR3nt: TGTGCCAGCTCTCAACCTTATGGCTACACCTTC
CDR3aa: CASSQPYGYTF

d_gene: TRBD2
j_gene: TRBJ2-7
abundance: .
v_gene: TRBV29-1
CDR3nt: TGCAGCGCAATGGGACTAGCCGACGAGCAGTACTTC
CDR3aa: CSAMGLADEQYF

d_gene: .
j_gene: TRBJ1-5
abundance: once
v_gene: TRBV12-3/TRBV12-4
CDR3nt: TGTGCCAGCAGTCCGCACTGGGGCGGGGCAAGCAATCAGCCCCAGCATTTT
CDR3aa: CASSPHWGGASNQPQHF

d_gene: .
j_gene: TRBJ1-4
abundance: few
v_gene: TRBV10-3
CDR3nt: TGTGCCACCCAGGGCGGAAGTGAAAACCTGTTTTTT
CDR3aa: CATQGGSENLFF

d_gene: .
j_gene: TRBJ1-1
abundance: .
v_gene: TRBV5-1
CDR3nt: TGCGCCAGCAGCCTCGACCTTGGGCCTATGAACACTGAAGCTTTCTTT
CDR3aa: CASSLDLGPMNTEAFF

d_gene: TRBD1
j_gene: TRBJ1-2
abundance: .
v_gene: TRBV11-2
CDR3nt: TGTGCCAGCAGCGCGGGACAGGGGACTAACTATGGCTACACCTTC
CDR3aa: CASSAGQGTNYGYTF

d_gene: .
j_gene: TRBJ1-4
abundance: .
v_gene: TRBV4-3
CDR3nt: TGCGCCAGCAGCCAAGATGGGCCAGCCCTTGCAACTAATGAAAAACTGTTTTTT
CDR3aa: CASSQDGPALATNEKLFF

d_gene: TRBD2
j_gene: TRBJ2-1
abundance: .
v_gene: TRBV24-1
CDR3nt: TGTGCCACCCGGGACTACTACAATGAGCAGTTCTTC
CDR3aa: CATRDYYNEQFF

d_gene: TRBD1
j_gene: TRBJ1-1
abundance: .
v_gene: TRBV29-1
CDR3nt: TGCAGCGTTACGACAGGGATAAACACTGAAGCTTTCTTT
CDR3aa: CSVTTGINTEAFF

d_gene: .
j_gene: TRBJ1-2
abundance: few
v_gene: TRBV3-1
CDR3nt: TGTGCCAGCAGCCAAGATAGGGACCTACCCAGCTTC
CDR3aa: CASSQDRDLPSF

d_gene: .
j_gene: TRBJ1-1
abundance: few
v_gene: TRBV10-3
CDR3nt: TGTGCCATCGGGCGGCTCGGGGGGTATCAAGCTTTCTTT
CDR3aa: CAIGRLGGYQAFF

d_gene: TRBD2
j_gene: TRBJ2-5
abundance: .
v_gene: TRBV12-3/TRBV12-4
CDR3nt: TGTGCCAGCAGTTTAGGAGGGCCTAGCGGGAGGCTAGAGACCCAGTACTTC
CDR3aa: CASSLGGPSGRLETQYF

d_gene: TRBD2
j_gene: TRBJ2-2
abundance: .
v_gene: TRBV7-9
CDR3nt: TGTGCCAGTCAAGGGACTAGCGGAACCACCGGGGAGCTGTTTTTT
CDR3aa: CASQGTSGTTGELFF

d_gene: .
j_gene: TRBJ2-1
abundance: .
v_gene: TRBV6-6
CDR3nt: TGTGCCAGCAGTCCGCCGGGACATGGTGACGAGCAGTTCTTC
CDR3aa: CASSPPGHGDEQFF

d_gene: .
j_gene: TRBJ2-2
abundance: .
v_gene: TRBV6-6
CDR3nt: TGTGCCAGCAGTTACCCACGACCCCCCGGGACTCTTAACACCGGGGAGCTGTTTTTT
CDR3aa: CASSYPRPPGTLNTGELFF

d_gene: .
j_gene: TRBJ2-3
abundance: .
v_gene: TRBV7-9
CDR3nt: TGTGCCAGCAGCCCGAGGGACGGTTCTAGCACAGATACGCAGTATTTT
CDR3aa: CASSPRDGSSTDTQYF

d_gene: TRBD1
j_gene: TRBJ1-2
abundance: few
v_gene: TRBV6-6
CDR3nt: TGTGCCAGCAGCGGGACAGGGTACTATGGCTACACCTTC
CDR3aa: CASSGTGYYGYTF

d_gene: .
j_gene: TRBJ1-4
abundance: .
v_gene: TRBV20-1
CDR3nt: TGCAGTGCTACCCAAATACACGCGAAAACTAATGAAAAACTGTTTTTT
CDR3aa: CSATQIHAKTNEKLFF

d_gene: TRBD2
j_gene: TRBJ2-5
abundance: .
v_gene: TRBV6-5
CDR3nt: TGTGCCAGCAGTTACGGCCCTAGCGGGCCGCAAGAGACCCAGTACTTC
CDR3aa: CASSYGPSGPQETQYF

d_gene: .
j_gene: TRBJ2-1
abundance: few
v_gene: TRBV7-2
CDR3nt: TGTGCCAGCAGCTCCGTACTCCGATACAATGAGCAGTTCTTC
CDR3aa: CASSSVLRYNEQFF

d_gene: TRBD2
j_gene: TRBJ2-7
abundance: .
v_gene: TRBV12-3/TRBV12-4
CDR3nt: TGTGCCAGCAGTCCTCCCATGGCTAGCGGGAACTACGAGCAGTACTTC
CDR3aa: CASSPPMASGNYEQYF

d_gene: .
j_gene: TRBJ1-1
abundance: few
v_gene: TRBV5-6
CDR3nt: TGTGCCAGCAGCCTATGGTACAGGGAGGCTTTCTTT
CDR3aa: CASSLWYREAFF

d_gene: .
j_gene: TRBJ2-6
abundance: once
v_gene: TRBV20-1
CDR3nt: TGCAGTGCCAGGGACACGAAGAGCTCTGGGGCCAACGTCCTGACTTTC
CDR3aa: CSARDTKSSGANVLTF

d_gene: .
j_gene: TRBJ1-1
abundance: .
v_gene: TRBV27
CDR3nt: TGTGCCAGCAGTCGGCCCCCTGGGATCGCCGCTGAAGCTTTCTTT
CDR3aa: CASSRPPGIAAEAFF

d_gene: TRBD1
j_gene: TRBJ1-2
abundance: .
v_gene: TRBV15
CDR3nt: TGTGCCACCAGCAGTACCGGGACAGATATCCTATTCTATGGCTACACCTTC
CDR3aa: CATSSTGTDILFYGYTF

d_gene: .
j_gene: TRBJ1-2
abundance: .
v_gene: TRBV19
CDR3nt: TGTGCCAGTAGTCCTGACATTACCGGCTACACCTTC
CDR3aa: CASSPDITGYTF

d_gene: .
j_gene: TRBJ1-5
abundance: .
v_gene: TRBV15
CDR3nt: TGTGCCACCAGTTCAGGGTCAACTAACAAGAATCAGCCCCAGCATTTT
CDR3aa: CATSSGSTNKNQPQHF

d_gene: .
j_gene: TRBJ2-4
abundance: few
v_gene: TRBV19
CDR3nt: TGTGCCAGTAGTCCCCGGACAGAGGGAAGCATTCAGTACTTC
CDR3aa: CASSPRTEGSIQYF

d_gene: TRBD2
j_gene: TRBJ2-3
abundance: .
v_gene: TRBV12-3/TRBV12-4
CDR3nt: TGTGCCAGCAGTTTAAAGGGACTAGCGGGAGGATGCACAGATACGCAGTATTTT
CDR3aa: CASSLKGLAGGCTDTQYF